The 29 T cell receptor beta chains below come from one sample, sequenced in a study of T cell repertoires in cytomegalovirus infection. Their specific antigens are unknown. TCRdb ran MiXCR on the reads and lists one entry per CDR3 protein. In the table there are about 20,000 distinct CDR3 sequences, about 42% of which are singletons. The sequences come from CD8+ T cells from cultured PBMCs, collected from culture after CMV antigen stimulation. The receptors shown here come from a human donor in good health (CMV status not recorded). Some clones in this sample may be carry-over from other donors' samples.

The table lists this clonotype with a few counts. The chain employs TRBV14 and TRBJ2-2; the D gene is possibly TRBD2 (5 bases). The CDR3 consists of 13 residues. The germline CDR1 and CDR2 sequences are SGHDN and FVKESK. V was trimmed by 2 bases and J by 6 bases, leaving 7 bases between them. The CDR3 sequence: CASSQRGAGELFF. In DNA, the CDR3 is TGTGCCAGCAGCCAACGGGGTGCCGGGGAGCTGTTTTTT.

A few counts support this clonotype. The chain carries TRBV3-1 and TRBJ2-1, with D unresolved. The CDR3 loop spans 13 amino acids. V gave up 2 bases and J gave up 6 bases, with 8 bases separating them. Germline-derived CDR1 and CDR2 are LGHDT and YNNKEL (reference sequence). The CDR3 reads CASSQSNSNEQFF. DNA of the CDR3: TGTGCCAGCAGCCAATCTAACAGCAATGAGCAGTTCTTC.

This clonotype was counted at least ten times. The CDR3 loop reads CASSESGTGGWTEAFF. The CDR3 DNA is TGTGCCAGCAGTGAATCCGGGACAGGGGGATGGACTGAAGCTTTCTTT. The J gene is TRBJ1-1, the V gene TRBV25-1; 11 bases agree with TRBD1. The V gene end was trimmed by 1 base and the J gene end by 5 bases; junction bases not matched to a gene: 6. CDR3 length: 16 residues. CDR1 and CDR2 (germline): MGHDK, SYGVNS.

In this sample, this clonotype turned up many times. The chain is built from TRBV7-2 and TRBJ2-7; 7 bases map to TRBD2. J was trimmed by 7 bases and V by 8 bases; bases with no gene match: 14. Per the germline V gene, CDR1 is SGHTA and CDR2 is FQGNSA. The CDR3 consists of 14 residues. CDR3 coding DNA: TGTGCCAGCGCCTTGGGGACTGGAGCGGGGGAGCAGTACTTC. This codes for CASALGTGAGEQYF.

The CDR3: CSARGRSSYNSPLHF. In DNA form, the CDR3 reads TGCAGTGCTAGAGGACGAAGCTCCTATAATTCACCCCTCCACTTT. V and J are TRBV20-1 and TRBJ1-6; the D is unclear. The CDR3 is 15 residues long. Germline CDR1 DFQATT, CDR2 SNEGSKA (reference sequence). Trimming removed 1 base from V and 0 bases from J, with 7 bases in between.

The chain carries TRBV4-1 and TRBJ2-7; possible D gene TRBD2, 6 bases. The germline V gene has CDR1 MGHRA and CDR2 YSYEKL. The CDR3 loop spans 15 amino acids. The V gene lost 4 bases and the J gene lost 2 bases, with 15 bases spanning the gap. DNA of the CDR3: TGCGCCAGCAGCCCGCCGGAGCGGGCCACCTACGAGCAGTACTTC. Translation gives CASSPPERATYEQYF.

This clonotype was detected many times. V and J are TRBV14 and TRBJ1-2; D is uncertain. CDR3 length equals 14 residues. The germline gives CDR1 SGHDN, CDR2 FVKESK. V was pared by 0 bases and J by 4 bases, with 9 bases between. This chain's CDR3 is CASSQEATVYGYTF. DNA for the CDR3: TGTGCCAGCAGCCAAGAAGCGACGGTCTATGGCTACACCTTC.

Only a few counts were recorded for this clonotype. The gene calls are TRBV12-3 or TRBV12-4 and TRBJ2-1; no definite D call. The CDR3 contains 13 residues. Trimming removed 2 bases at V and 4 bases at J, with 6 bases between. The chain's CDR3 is CASSLYGYNEQFF. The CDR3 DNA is TGTGCCAGCAGTTTATACGGGTACAATGAGCAGTTCTTC.

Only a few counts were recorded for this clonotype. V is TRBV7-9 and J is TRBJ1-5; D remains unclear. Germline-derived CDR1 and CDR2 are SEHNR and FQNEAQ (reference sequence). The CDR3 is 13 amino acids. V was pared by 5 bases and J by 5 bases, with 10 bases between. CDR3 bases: TGTGCCAGCAGCCACGGACGGGATCAGCCCCAGCATTTT. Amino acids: CASSHGRDQPQHF.

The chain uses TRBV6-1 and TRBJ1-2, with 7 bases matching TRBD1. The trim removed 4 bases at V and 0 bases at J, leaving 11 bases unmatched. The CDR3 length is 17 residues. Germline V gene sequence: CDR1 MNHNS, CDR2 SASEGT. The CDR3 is CASSGTGQPTPNYGYTF. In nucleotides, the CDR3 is TGTGCCAGCAGTGGGACGGGACAGCCGACTCCTAACTATGGCTACACCTTC.

CDR3 residues: CASGAGGPFTEAFF. CDR3 bases: TGTGCCAGCGGGGCGGGGGGGCCCTTCACTGAAGCTTTCTTT. V usage is TRBV7-2 and J usage is TRBJ1-1, with D possibly matching TRBD1 (6 bases). The V and J ends lost 8 bases and 4 bases respectively, with 17 bases between them. There are 14 residues in the CDR3. CDR1 and CDR2 (germline): SGHTA, FQGNSA.

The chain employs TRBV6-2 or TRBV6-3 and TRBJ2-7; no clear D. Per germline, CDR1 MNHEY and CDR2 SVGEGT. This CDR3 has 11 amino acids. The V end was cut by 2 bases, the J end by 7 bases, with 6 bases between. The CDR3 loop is CASSYPDEQYF. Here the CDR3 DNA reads TGTGCCAGCAGTTACCCCGATGAGCAGTACTTC.

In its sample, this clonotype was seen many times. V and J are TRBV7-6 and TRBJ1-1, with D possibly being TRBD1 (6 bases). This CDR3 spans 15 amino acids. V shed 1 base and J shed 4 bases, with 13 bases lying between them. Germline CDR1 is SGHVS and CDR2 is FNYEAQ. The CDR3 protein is CASSLGAGASTEAFF. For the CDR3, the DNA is TGTGCCAGCAGCTTAGGGGCAGGGGCAAGCACTGAAGCTTTCTTT.

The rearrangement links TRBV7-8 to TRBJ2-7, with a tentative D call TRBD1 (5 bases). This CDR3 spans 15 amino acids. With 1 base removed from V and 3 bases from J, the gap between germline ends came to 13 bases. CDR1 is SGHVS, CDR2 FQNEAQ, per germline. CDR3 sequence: CASSLGLQGYYEQYF. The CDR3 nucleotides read TGTGCCAGCAGCTTAGGTCTTCAGGGCTACTACGAGCAGTACTTC. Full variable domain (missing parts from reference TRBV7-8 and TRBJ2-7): GAGVSQSPRYKVAKRGQDVALRCDPISGHVSLFWYQQALGQGPEFLTYFQNEAQLDKSGLPSDRFFAERPEGSVSTLKIQRTQQEDSAVYLCASSLGLQGYYEQYFGPGTRLTVT.

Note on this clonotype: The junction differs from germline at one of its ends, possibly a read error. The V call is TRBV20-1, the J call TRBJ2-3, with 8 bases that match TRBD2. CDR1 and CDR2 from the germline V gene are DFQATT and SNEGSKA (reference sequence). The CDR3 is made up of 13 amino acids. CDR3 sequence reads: CSARGLAVDTQYF. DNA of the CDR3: TGCAGTGCAAGAGGACTAGCTGTAGATACGCAGTATTTT.

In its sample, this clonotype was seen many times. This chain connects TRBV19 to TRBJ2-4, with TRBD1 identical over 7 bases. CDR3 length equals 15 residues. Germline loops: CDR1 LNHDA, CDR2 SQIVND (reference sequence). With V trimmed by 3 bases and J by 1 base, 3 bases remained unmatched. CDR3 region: CASSIGQEAKNIQYF. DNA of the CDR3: TGTGCCAGTAGTATCGGACAGGAGGCCAAAAACATTCAGTACTTC.

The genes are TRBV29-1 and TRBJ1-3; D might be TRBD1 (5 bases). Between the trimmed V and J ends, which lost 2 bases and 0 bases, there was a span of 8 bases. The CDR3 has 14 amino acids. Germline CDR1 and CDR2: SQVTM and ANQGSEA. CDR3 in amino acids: CSVESGTSGNTIYF. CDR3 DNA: TGCAGCGTTGAATCCGGGACCTCTGGAAACACCATATATTTT. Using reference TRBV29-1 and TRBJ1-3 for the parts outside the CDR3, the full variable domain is SAVISQKPSRDICQRGTSLTIQCQVDSQVTMMFWYRQQPGQSLTLIATANQGSEATYESGFVIDKFPISRPNLTFSTLTVSNMSPEDSSIYLCSVESGTSGNTIYFGEGSWLTVV.

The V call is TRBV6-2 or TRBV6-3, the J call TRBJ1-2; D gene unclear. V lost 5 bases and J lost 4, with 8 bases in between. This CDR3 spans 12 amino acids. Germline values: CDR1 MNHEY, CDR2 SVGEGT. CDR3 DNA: TGTGCCAGCAGTCAGGACTTCTATGGCTACACCTTC. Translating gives CASSQDFYGYTF.

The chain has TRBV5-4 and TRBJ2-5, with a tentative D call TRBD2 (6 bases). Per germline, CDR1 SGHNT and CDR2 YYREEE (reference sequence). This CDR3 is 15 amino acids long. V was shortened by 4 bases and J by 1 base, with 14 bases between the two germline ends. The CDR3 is CASSRVGGGQETQYF. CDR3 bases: TGTGCCAGCAGCCGAGTCGGGGGAGGCCAAGAGACCCAGTACTTC. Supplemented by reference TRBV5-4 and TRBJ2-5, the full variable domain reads ETGVTQSPTHLIKTRGQQVTLRCSSQSGHNTVSWYQQALGQGPQFIFQYYREEENGRGNFPPRFSGLQFPNYSSELNVNALELDDSALYLCASSRVGGGQETQYFGPGTRLLVL.

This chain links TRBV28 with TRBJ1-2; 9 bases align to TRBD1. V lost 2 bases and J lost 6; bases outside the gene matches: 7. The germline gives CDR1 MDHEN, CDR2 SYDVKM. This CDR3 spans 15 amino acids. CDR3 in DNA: TGTGCCAGCAGTTTAATGCGCGGGACAGGGCATGGCTACACCTTC. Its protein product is CASSLMRGTGHGYTF.

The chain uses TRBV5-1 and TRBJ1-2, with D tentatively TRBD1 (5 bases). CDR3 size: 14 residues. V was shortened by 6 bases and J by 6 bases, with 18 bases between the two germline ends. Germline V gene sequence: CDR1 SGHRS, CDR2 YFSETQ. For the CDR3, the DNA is TGCGCCAGCAACTCGGCGGGCGGGGCCGATGGCTACACCTTC. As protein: CASNSAGGADGYTF.

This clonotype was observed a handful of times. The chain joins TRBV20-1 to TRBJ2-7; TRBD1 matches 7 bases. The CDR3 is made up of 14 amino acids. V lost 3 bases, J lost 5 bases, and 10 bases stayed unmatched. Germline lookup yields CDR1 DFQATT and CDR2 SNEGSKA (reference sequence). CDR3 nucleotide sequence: TGCAGTGCTAGTATCCCGACAGGGATCCACGAGCAGTACTTC. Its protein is CSASIPTGIHEQYF.

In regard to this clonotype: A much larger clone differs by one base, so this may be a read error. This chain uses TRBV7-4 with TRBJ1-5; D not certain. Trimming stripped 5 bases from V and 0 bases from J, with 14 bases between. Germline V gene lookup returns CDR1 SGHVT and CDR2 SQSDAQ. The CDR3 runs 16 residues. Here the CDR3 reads CASSLMCENSNQPQHF. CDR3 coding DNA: TGTGCCAGCAGCCTTATGTGCGAGAATAGCAATCAGCCCCAGCATTTT.

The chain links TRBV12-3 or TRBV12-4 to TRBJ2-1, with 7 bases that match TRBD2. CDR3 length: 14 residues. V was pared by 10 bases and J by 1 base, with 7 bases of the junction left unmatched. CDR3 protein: CATGREWSYNEQFF. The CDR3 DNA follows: TGTGCCACTGGGAGGGAGTGGTCCTACAATGAGCAGTTCTTC.

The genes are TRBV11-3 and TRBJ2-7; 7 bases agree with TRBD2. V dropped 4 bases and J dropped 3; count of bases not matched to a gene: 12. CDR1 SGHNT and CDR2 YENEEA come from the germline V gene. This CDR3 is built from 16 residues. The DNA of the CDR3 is TGTGCCAGCAGCTCACAAAGCGGGGACTCCGACTACGAGCAGTACTTC. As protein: CASSSQSGDSDYEQYF.

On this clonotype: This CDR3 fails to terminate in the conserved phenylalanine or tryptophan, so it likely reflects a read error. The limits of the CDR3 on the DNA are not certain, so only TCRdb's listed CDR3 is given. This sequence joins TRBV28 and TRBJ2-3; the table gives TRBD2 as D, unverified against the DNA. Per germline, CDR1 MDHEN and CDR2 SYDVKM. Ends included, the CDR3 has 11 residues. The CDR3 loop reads CASTLESGLQY.

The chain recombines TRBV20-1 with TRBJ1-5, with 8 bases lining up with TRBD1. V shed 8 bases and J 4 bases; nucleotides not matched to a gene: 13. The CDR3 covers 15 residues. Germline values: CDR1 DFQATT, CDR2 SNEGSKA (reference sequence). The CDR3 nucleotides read TGCAGTCCCTATCTGACAGGGGATGGAAATCAGCCCCAGCATTTT. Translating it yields CSPYLTGDGNQPQHF.

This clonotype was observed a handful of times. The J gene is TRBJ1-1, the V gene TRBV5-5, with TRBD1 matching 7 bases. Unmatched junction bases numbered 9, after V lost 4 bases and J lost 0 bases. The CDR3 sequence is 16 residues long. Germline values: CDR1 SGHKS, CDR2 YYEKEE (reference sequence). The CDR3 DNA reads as TGTGCCAGCAGCCTCGGGACAGCACCCGTGAACACTGAAGCTTTCTTT. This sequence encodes CASSLGTAPVNTEAFF.

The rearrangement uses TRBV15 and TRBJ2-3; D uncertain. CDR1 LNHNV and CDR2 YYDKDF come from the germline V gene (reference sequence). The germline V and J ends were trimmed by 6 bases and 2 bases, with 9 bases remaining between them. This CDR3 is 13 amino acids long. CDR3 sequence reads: CATSVGSTDTQYF. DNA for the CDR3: TGTGCCACCAGTGTCGGTTCCACAGATACGCAGTATTTT.